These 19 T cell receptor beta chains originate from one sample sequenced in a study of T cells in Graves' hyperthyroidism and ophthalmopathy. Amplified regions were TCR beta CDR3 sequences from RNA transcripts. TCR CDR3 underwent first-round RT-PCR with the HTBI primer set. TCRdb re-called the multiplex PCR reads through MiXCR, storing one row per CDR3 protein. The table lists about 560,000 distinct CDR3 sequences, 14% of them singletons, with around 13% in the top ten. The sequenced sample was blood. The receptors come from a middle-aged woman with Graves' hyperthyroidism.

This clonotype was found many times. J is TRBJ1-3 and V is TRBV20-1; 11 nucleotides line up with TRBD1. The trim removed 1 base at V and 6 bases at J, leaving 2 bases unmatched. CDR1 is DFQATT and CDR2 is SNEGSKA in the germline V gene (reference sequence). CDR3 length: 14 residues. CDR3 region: CSARGTGGTNTIYF. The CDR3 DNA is TGCAGTGCTAGAGGGACAGGGGGCACAAACACCATATATTTT.

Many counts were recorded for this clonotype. The CDR3 DNA reads as TGCGCCAGCAGCTTGGCCGGTCTTAAAAGTGGCAATGAGCAGTTCTTC. It is translated as CASSLAGLKSGNEQFF. The V call is TRBV5-1, the J call TRBJ2-1; D unresolved. CDR3 length: 16 residues. Trimming cost V 0 bases and J 6 bases, with 16 bases left between them. Germline V gene sequence: CDR1 SGHRS, CDR2 YFSETQ.

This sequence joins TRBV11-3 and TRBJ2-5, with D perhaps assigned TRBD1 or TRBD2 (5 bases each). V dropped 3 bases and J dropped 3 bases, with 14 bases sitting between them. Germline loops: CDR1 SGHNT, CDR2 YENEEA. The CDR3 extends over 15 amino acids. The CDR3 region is CASSLQGPIKETQYF. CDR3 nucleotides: TGTGCCAGCAGCTTGCAGGGACCGATTAAAGAGACCCAGTACTTC. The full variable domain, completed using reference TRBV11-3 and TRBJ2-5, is EAGVVQSPRYKIIEKKQPVAFWCNPISGHNTLYWYLQNLGQGPELLIRYENEEAVDDSQLPKDRFSAERLKGVDSTLKIQPAELGDSAVYLCASSLQGPIKETQYFGPGTRLLVL.

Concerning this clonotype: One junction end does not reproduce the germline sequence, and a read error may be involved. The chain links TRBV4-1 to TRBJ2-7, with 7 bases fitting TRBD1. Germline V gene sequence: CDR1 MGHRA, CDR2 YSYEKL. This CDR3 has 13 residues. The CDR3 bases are TGCGCCAGCAGCCAGGACAGGTCCTTCGAGCAGTACTTC. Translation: CASSQDRSFEQYF.

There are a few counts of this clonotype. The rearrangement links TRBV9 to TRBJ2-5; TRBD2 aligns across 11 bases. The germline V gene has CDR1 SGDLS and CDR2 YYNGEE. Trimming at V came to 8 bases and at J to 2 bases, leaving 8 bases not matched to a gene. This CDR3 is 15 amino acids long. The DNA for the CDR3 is TGTGCCAGTTCGCTAGCGGGAGGAAGACAAGAGACCCAGTACTTC. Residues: CASSLAGGRQETQYF.

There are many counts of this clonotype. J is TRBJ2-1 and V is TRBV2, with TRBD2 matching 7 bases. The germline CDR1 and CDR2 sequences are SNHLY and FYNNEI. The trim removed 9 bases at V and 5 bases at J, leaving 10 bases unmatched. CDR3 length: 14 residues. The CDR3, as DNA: TGTGCCAGTTCCGGGGAGGGCCTAAACAATGAGCAGTTCTTC. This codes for CASSGEGLNNEQFF.

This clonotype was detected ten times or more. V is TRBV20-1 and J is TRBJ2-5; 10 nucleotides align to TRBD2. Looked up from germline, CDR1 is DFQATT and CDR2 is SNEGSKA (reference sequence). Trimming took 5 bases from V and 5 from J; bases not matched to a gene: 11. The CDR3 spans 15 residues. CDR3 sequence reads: CSAQAASGRTETQYF. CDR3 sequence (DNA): TGCAGTGCTCAGGCGGCTAGCGGGAGAACGGAGACCCAGTACTTC.

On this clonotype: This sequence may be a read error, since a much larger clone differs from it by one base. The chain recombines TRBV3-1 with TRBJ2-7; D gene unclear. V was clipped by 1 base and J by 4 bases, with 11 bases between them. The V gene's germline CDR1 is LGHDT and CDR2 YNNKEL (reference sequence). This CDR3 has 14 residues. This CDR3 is CASSQGSTIYEQYF. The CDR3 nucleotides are TGTGCCAGCAGCCAAGGCTCCACTATATACGAGCAGTACTTC.

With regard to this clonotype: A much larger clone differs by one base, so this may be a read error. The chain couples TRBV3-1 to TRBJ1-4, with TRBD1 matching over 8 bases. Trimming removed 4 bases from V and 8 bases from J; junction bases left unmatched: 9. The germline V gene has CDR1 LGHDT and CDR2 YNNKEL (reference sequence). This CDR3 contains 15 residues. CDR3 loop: CASSPCDRGIEKLFF. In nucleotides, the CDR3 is TGTGCCAGCAGCCCTTGTGACAGGGGTATAGAAAAACTGTTTTTT.

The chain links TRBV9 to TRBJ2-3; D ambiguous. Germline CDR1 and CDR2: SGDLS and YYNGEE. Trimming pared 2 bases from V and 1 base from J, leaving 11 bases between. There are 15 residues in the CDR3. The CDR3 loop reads CASSVEAQRTDTQYF. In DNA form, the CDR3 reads TGTGCCAGCAGCGTCGAAGCGCAACGCACAGATACGCAGTATTTT.

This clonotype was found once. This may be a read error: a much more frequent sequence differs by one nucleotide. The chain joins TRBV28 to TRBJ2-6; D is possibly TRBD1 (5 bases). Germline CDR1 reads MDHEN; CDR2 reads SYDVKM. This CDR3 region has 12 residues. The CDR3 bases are TGTGCCAGCAGCCCTGGGGCCGACGTCCTGACTTTC. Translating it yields CASSPGADVLTF.

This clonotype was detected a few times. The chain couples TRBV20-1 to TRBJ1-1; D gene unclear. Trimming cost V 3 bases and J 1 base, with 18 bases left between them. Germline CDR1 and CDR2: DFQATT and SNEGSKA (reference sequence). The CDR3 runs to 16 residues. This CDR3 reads CSASSIHGVQNTEAFF. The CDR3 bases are TGCAGTGCTAGTTCAATCCACGGGGTCCAGAACACTGAAGCTTTCTTT.

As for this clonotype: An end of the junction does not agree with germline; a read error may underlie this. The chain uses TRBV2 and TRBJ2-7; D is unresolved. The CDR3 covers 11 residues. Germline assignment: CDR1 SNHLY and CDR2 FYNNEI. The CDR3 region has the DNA TGTGTCAGCAGTGAATTCGACGAGCAGTACTTC. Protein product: CVSSEFDEQYF.

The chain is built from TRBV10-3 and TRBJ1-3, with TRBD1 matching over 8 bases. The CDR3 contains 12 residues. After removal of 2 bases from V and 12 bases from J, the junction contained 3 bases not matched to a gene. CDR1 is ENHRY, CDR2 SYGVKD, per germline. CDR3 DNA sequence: TGTGCCATCAGTGAGGCGGGACAGGACATATATTTT. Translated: CAISEAGQDIYF.

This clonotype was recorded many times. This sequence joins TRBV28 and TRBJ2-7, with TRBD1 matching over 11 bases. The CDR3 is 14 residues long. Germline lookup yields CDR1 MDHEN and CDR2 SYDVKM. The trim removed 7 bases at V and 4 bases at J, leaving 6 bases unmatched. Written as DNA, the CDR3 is TGTGCCAGCAATATAGGACAGGGGGCTTACGAGCAGTACTTC. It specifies CASNIGQGAYEQYF.

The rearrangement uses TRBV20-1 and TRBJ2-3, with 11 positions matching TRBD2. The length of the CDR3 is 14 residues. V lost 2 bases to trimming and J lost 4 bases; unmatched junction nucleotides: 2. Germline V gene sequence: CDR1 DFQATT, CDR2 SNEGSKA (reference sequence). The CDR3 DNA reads TGCAGTGCTAGAATAGCGGGAGGGGCAGATACGCAGTATTTT. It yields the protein CSARIAGGADTQYF.

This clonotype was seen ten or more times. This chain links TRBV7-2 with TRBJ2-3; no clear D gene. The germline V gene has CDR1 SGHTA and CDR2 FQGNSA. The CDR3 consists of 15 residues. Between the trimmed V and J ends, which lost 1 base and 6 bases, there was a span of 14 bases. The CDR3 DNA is TGTGCCAGCAGCTTAGATGAGACTCTGCTGGATACGCAGTATTTT. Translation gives CASSLDETLLDTQYF.

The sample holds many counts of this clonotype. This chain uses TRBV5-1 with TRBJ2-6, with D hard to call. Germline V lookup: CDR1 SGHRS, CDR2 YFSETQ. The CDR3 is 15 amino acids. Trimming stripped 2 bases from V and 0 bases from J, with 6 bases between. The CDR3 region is CASSFTASGANVLTF. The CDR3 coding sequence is TGCGCCAGCAGCTTTACGGCCTCTGGGGCCAACGTCCTGACTTTC.

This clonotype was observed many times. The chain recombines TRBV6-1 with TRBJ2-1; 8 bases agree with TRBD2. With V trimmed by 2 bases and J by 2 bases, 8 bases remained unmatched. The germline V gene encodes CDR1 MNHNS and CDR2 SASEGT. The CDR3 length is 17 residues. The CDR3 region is CASSEFFLAGPYNEQFF. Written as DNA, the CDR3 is TGTGCCAGCAGTGAATTTTTCCTAGCGGGTCCCTACAATGAGCAGTTCTTC.